A single sample gave rise to the 12 T cell receptor beta chains below, sequenced in a study of T cell changes during pregnancy in multiple sclerosis. The table came from immunoSEQ multiplex PCR; TCRdb's copy has only in-frame clones and leaves some out. This sample has some 76,000 clones, with 85% to 95% found just once. Sequencing was performed on CD4+ T cells from peripheral blood mononuclear cells, taken after pregnancy. The receptors here all came from a female donor with multiple sclerosis, enrolled in a pregnancy study.

The chain recombines TRBV7-9 with TRBJ2-5; 7 nucleotides align to TRBD1. The ends lost 5 bases at V and 0 bases at J; junction bases unmatched: 12. Germline V gives CDR1 SEHNR, CDR2 FQNEAQ (reference sequence). This CDR3 spans 17 amino acids. The CDR3 bases are TGTGCCAGCAGCGCCCGGACAGGACAAAAGTACCAAGAGACCCAGTACTTC. It is translated as CASSARTGQKYQETQYF.

V is TRBV5-1 and J is TRBJ2-7; perhaps TRBD2 as D (7 bases). The CDR3 has 16 residues. Germline lookup yields CDR1 SGHRS and CDR2 YFSETQ. The V end lost 3 bases, the J end lost 4 bases, and 20 bases lay between the germline ends. Written as DNA, the CDR3 is TGCGCCAGCAGCTCAGCTCGGACAGCGGGGAATTACGAGCAGTACTTC. Protein: CASSSARTAGNYEQYF. Looking up the rest from reference TRBV5-1 and TRBJ2-7 gives the full variable domain: KAGVTQTPRYLIKTRGQQVTLSCSPISGHRSVSWYQQTPGQGLQFLFEYFSETQRNKGNFPGRFSGRQFSNSRSEMNVSTLELGDSALYLCASSSARTAGNYEQYFGPGTRLTVT.

This chain connects TRBV4-2 to TRBJ1-1; D possibly corresponds to TRBD1 (5 bases). There are 17 residues in the CDR3. With 0 bases removed from V and 4 bases from J, the gap between germline ends came to 18 bases. In germline, CDR1 is LGHNA, CDR2 YNFKEQ. The CDR3 loop reads CASSQDSIGRVGTEAFF. DNA for the CDR3: TGTGCCAGCAGCCAAGATTCGATAGGCAGGGTGGGCACTGAAGCTTTCTTT.

CDR3 region: CASSLRWTGELFF. The CDR3 DNA reads TGTGCCAGCAGCCTTAGATGGACCGGGGAGCTGTTTTTT. The chain combines TRBV7-2 with TRBJ2-2; D is ambiguous. Germline CDR1 reads SGHTA; CDR2 reads FQGNSA. Deletions cut 5 bases from V and 5 bases from J, with 9 bases between. The CDR3 is 13 amino acids.

The chain is built from TRBV6-5 and TRBJ2-7; 9 nucleotides align to TRBD1. The ends lost 2 bases at V and 7 bases at J; junction bases unmatched: 9. The CDR3 totals 15 residues. The germline gives CDR1 MNHEY, CDR2 SVGAGI. The CDR3 protein is CASSYTPGQGAEQYF. CDR3 DNA sequence: TGTGCCAGCAGTTACACTCCGGGACAGGGTGCAGAGCAGTACTTC.

This clone was observed a single time. V usage is TRBV5-4 and J usage is TRBJ2-2, with D hard to call. This CDR3 region has 15 residues. Germline lookup yields CDR1 SGHNT and CDR2 YYREEE (reference sequence). V lost 4 bases and J lost 6, with 16 bases in between. Here the CDR3 DNA reads TGTGCCAGCAGCCAGCTCCCTGGGCCTGCCGGGGAGCTGTTTTTT. Translation gives CASSQLPGPAGELFF. Full variable domain (rest looked up from reference TRBV5-4 and TRBJ2-2): ETGVTQSPTHLIKTRGQQVTLRCSSQSGHNTVSWYQQALGQGPQFIFQYYREEENGRGNFPPRFSGLQFPNYSSELNVNALELDDSALYLCASSQLPGPAGELFFGEGSRLTVL.

The rearrangement links TRBV29-1 to TRBJ2-2; D gene unclear. Trimming left V 4 bases short and J 1 base short, with 10 bases between. The CDR3 is 14 amino acids. From germline, CDR1 is SQVTM and CDR2 ANQGSEA. DNA for the CDR3: TGCAGCGTTGGAAGTTTACTGAACACCGGGGAGCTGTTTTTT. It is translated as CSVGSLLNTGELFF.

The chain recombines TRBV19 with TRBJ1-1; D is perhaps TRBD1 (6 bases). CDR1 LNHDA and CDR2 SQIVND come from the germline V gene (reference sequence). V was cut by 7 bases and J by 6 bases, with 21 bases left in between. This CDR3 has 15 residues. The CDR3 DNA sequence: TGTGCCAGTACCGGGGGGGTAACAGGGAGGTCTGAAGCTTTCTTT. Translating gives CASTGGVTGRSEAFF.

The rearrangement links TRBV29-1 to TRBJ2-7; 10 nucleotides agree with TRBD1. From germline, CDR1 is SQVTM and CDR2 ANQGSEA. V gave up 7 bases and J gave up 7 bases; unmatched junction bases: 10. The CDR3 is 13 amino acids. The CDR3: CSGLTGGTGEQYF. The CDR3 DNA reads as TGCAGCGGATTGACAGGGGGCACGGGGGAGCAGTACTTC.

Here the CDR3 reads CASSLALRTGELFF. The CDR3 bases are TGCGCCAGCAGCCTGGCACTACGCACCGGGGAGCTGTTTTTT. The chain links TRBV5-1 to TRBJ2-2; D unresolved. Germline CDR1 SGHRS, CDR2 YFSETQ. This CDR3 is built from 14 residues. The V end lost 4 bases, the J end lost 4 bases, and 11 bases lay between the germline ends. Full variable domain (outside the CDR3, taken from reference TRBV5-1 and TRBJ2-2): KAGVTQTPRYLIKTRGQQVTLSCSPISGHRSVSWYQQTPGQGLQFLFEYFSETQRNKGNFPGRFSGRQFSNSRSEMNVSTLELGDSALYLCASSLALRTGELFFGEGSRLTVL.

The chain uses TRBV19 and TRBJ1-6; D perhaps matches TRBD1 (5 bases). CDR3 length equals 16 residues. Trimming pared 4 bases from V and 3 bases from J, leaving 13 bases between. The V gene's germline CDR1 is LNHDA and CDR2 SQIVND (reference sequence). This chain's CDR3 is CASSTGLASYNSPLHF. DNA for the CDR3: TGTGCCAGTAGTACGGGACTCGCAAGCTATAATTCACCCCTCCACTTT.

The V call is TRBV5-1, the J call TRBJ1-3; D uncertain. CDR1 is SGHRS and CDR2 is YFSETQ in the germline V gene. This CDR3 comprises 18 residues. Trimming shortened V by 0 bases and J by 0 bases, and 16 bases separated the two germline ends. The CDR3 nucleotides are TGCGCCAGCAGCTTGGAGACTCCTGCAGCCAGCTCTGGAAACACCATATATTTT. This sequence encodes CASSLETPAASSGNTIYF.